The 29 T cell receptor beta chains given below trace back to one sample, sequenced in a study of blood T cell repertoires in COVID-19. Clones were sequenced by immunoSEQ multiplex PCR, and TCRdb holds only the in-frame ones, with some missing. The sample gives almost 300,000 clones, approximately 86% of which show up once; 1% to 1.5% is in the top ten. Sequencing was done on a sample of peripheral blood. These receptors were taken from a man aged 70 or older with acute or convalescent COVID-19.

This clone was recorded once. The chain combines TRBV5-1 with TRBJ2-2, with 8 bases identical to TRBD1. The ends lost 6 bases at V and 0 bases at J; junction bases unmatched: 7. Germline V lookup: CDR1 SGHRS, CDR2 YFSETQ. CDR3 length: 16 amino acids. CDR3 sequence reads: CASTPGGTANTGELFF. The CDR3 nucleotides are TGCGCCAGCACTCCAGGGGGCACAGCGAACACCGGGGAGCTGTTTTTT.

V gene TRBV18 combines with J gene TRBJ1-1; 7 positions agree with TRBD1. This CDR3 is built from 16 residues. J gave up 0 bases and V 6 bases, and 10 bases lay outside the gene matches. Germline V gene lookup returns CDR1 KGHSH and CDR2 LQKENI. The CDR3 DNA is TGTGCCAGCTCGGAAACCGGGACAGTAATGAACACTGAAGCTTTCTTT. It codes for CASSETGTVMNTEAFF.

The chain has TRBV18 and TRBJ1-1; unclear D gene. The V gene lost 3 bases and the J gene lost 7 bases, with 12 bases spanning the gap. The CDR3 totals 13 residues. Germline V CDR1 and CDR2: KGHSH, LQKENI. CDR3 region: CASSPTRSDEAFF. In DNA form, the CDR3 reads TGTGCCAGCTCACCCACCCGATCAGATGAAGCTTTCTTT.

The chain couples TRBV7-9 to TRBJ2-2; TRBD1 matches at 7 bases. There are 12 residues in the CDR3. Per the germline V gene, CDR1 is SEHNR and CDR2 is FQNEAQ (reference sequence). V shed 5 bases, J shed 11 bases, and the junction held 5 bases outside the gene matches. The CDR3 DNA is TGTGCCAGCAGCGCAGGGACAGCAGAGCTGTTTTTT. It translates to CASSAGTAELFF.

This chain links TRBV3-1 (or the pseudogene TRBV3-2) with TRBJ2-5; D unclear. Germline V gene data show CDR1 as LGHDT and CDR2 as YNNKEL (reference sequence). This CDR3 contains 15 residues. The germline V and J ends were trimmed by 0 bases and 5 bases, with 13 bases remaining between them. CDR3 loop: CASSQERLGWETQYF. The CDR3 DNA follows: TGTGCCAGCAGCCAAGAACGGTTGGGCTGGGAGACCCAGTACTTC.

The chain has TRBV30 and TRBJ2-5, with 7 bases identical to TRBD1. The CDR3 loop spans 17 amino acids. CDR1 and CDR2 from the germline V gene are GTSNPN and SVGIG (reference sequence). V was pared by 3 bases and J by 5 bases, with 18 bases of the junction left unmatched. The CDR3 coding sequence is TGTGCCTGGAGCCCCCCCCCGGGACAGTGGAGAGACGAGACCCAGTACTTC. As protein: CAWSPPPGQWRDETQYF.

The chain uses TRBV9 and TRBJ2-3, with 9 bases matching TRBD1. CDR1 and CDR2 from the germline V gene are SGDLS and YYNGEE. With 3 bases clipped from V and 5 bases from J, the junction kept 4 bases outside the gene matches. CDR3 length: 14 amino acids. The CDR3 nucleotides read TGTGCCAGCAGCGAAGGACAGGGGAAAGATACGCAGTATTTT. It encodes CASSEGQGKDTQYF.

J is TRBJ1-5 and V is TRBV5-6, with unresolved D. The CDR3 is 12 residues long. Trimming cost V 2 bases and J 4 bases, with 4 bases left between them. Germline lookup yields CDR1 SGHDT and CDR2 YYEEEE. The CDR3 DNA is TGTGCCAGCAGCTTACAAAATCAGCCCCAGCATTTT. It codes for CASSLQNQPQHF.

The J gene is TRBJ2-3, the V gene TRBV18; 11 bases match TRBD2. Germline V gene lookup returns CDR1 KGHSH and CDR2 LQKENI. This CDR3 has 15 amino acids. The V and J ends lost 3 bases and 2 bases, in that order; junction bases with no gene match: 1. The CDR3 DNA reads as TGTGCCAGCTCACCGACTAGCGGGGTCACAGATACGCAGTATTTT. Protein sequence: CASSPTSGVTDTQYF.

Only one count was recorded for this clone. The V call is TRBV3-1 (or the pseudogene TRBV3-2), the J call TRBJ2-2; TRBD2 matches at 12 bases. The CDR3 has 16 amino acids. From germline, CDR1 is LGHDT and CDR2 YNNKEL (reference sequence). The V and J ends lost 3 bases and 7 bases, in that order; junction bases with no gene match: 6. CDR3 bases: TGTGCCAGCAGCCATACTAGCGGGAGGACCGACGGGGAGCTGTTTTTT. Translating gives CASSHTSGRTDGELFF.

This clone was observed once. This chain links TRBV7-2 with TRBJ2-1; TRBD2 matches at 7 bases. CDR3 length: 15 amino acids. CDR1 SGHTA and CDR2 FQGNSA come from the germline V gene. The J segment lost 3 bases and the V segment lost 5 bases, leaving 7 bases of the junction unmatched. CDR3 DNA sequence: TGTGCCAGCAGCAAGGGGAGGGTAGGCTACAATGAGCAGTTCTTC. Its protein product is CASSKGRVGYNEQFF.

Note on this clone: The junction shows a germline mismatch at one end, possibly a read error. The rearrangement uses TRBV25-1 and TRBJ1-2; D perhaps matches TRBD1 (5 bases). The germline V gene encodes CDR1 MGHDK and CDR2 SYGVNS. This CDR3 region has 13 residues. CDR3 DNA: TGTGCCAGCAGCGCCGTGGGGCAGGGTGGCTACACTTTC. Residues: CASSAVGQGGYTF.

J is TRBJ2-7 and V is TRBV28; perhaps TRBD1 as D (6 bases). Germline-derived CDR1 and CDR2 are MDHEN and SYDVKM. The ends were cut back, 5 bases at V and 0 bases at J, with 14 bases in the middle. The CDR3 spans 15 residues. CDR3 coding DNA: TGTGCCAGCAGTGATGGACAGAGAAGCTCCTACGAGCAGTACTTC. This gives the protein CASSDGQRSSYEQYF.

J is TRBJ1-1 and V is TRBV9, with no clear D. V was clipped by 0 bases and J by 0 bases, with 6 bases between them. Germline V gene data show CDR1 as SGDLS and CDR2 as YYNGEE. The CDR3 is made up of 14 amino acids. The CDR3 nucleotides read TGTGCCAGCAGCGTAGGAACGGTGAACACTGAAGCTTTCTTT. Translation: CASSVGTVNTEAFF.

The V call is TRBV19, the J call TRBJ1-4, with 11 bases identical to TRBD1. Germline CDR1 is LNHDA and CDR2 is SQIVND (reference sequence). The trim removed 3 bases at V and 8 bases at J, leaving 11 bases unmatched. This CDR3 comprises 17 residues. CDR3 DNA: TGTGCCAGTAGTATGTGGGGACAGGGGGAGATCTCCGAAAAACTGTTTTTT. Translating it yields CASSMWGQGEISEKLFF.

This clone was counted once. The CDR3 spells CASRSLSMGTSGRPGGTDTQYF. The CDR3, as DNA: TGTGCCAGCCGCTCTCTGTCCATGGGGACTAGCGGGAGGCCAGGGGGCACAGATACGCAGTATTTT. The chain links TRBV27 to TRBJ2-3; 15 bases are a match to TRBD2. From germline, CDR1 is MNHEY and CDR2 SMNVEV (reference sequence). J was trimmed by 1 base and V by 8 bases; bases with no gene match: 22. This CDR3 contains 22 residues.

The chain links TRBV4-2 to TRBJ2-7, with D tentatively TRBD2 (5 bases). Trimming removed 1 base at V and 2 bases at J, with 15 bases between. The CDR3 covers 16 residues. CDR1 is LGHNA and CDR2 is YNFKEQ in the germline V gene. This chain's CDR3 is CASSQGISGQAYEQYF. CDR3 in DNA: TGTGCCAGCAGCCAAGGTATCAGCGGCCAGGCCTACGAGCAGTACTTC.

CDR3 coding DNA: TGTGCTAGTGGTCGGGACACCGGGGAGCTGTTTTTT. The encoded protein is CASGRDTGELFF. The rearrangement links TRBV12-5 to TRBJ2-2; D gene uncertain. Looked up from germline, CDR1 is LGHNT and CDR2 is FRNRAP. The CDR3 covers 12 residues. With 5 bases removed from V and 3 bases from J, the gap between germline ends came to 4 bases. Supplemented by reference TRBV12-5 and TRBJ2-2, the full variable domain reads DARVTQTPRHKVTEMGQEVTMRCQPILGHNTVFWYRQTMMQGLELLAYFRNRAPLDDSGMPKDRFSAEMPDATLATLKIQPSEPRDSAVYFCASGRDTGELFFGEGSRLTVL.

This chain connects TRBV5-6 to TRBJ2-1; 10 bases agree with TRBD2. This CDR3 spans 15 amino acids. J gave up 3 bases and V 4 bases, and 4 bases lay outside the gene matches. Germline CDR1 is SGHDT and CDR2 is YYEEEE. CDR3 protein: CASSPWTSGYNEQFF. In nucleotides, the CDR3 is TGTGCCAGCAGCCCCTGGACTAGCGGCTACAATGAGCAGTTCTTC.

CDR3 protein: CASSHGQAPENIQYF. The CDR3 coding sequence is TGTGCCAGCAGCCACGGACAGGCGCCTGAAAACATTCAGTACTTC. V is TRBV5-8 and J is TRBJ2-4, with 7 bases matching TRBD1. The ends lost 4 bases at V and 5 bases at J; junction bases unmatched: 9. Germline CDR1 is SGHTS and CDR2 is YDEGEE. The CDR3 consists of 15 residues.

The chain has TRBV30 and TRBJ2-1, with a weak D call TRBD1 (6 bases). The CDR3 is 14 residues long. Trimming took 6 bases from V and 0 from J, leaving 12 bases between them. The germline V gene has CDR1 GTSNPN and CDR2 SVGIG (reference sequence). The CDR3 loop is CACSRTDSYNEQFF. CDR3 DNA: TGTGCCTGCTCCCGGACAGACTCCTACAATGAGCAGTTCTTC.

This rearrangement joins TRBV3-1 (or the pseudogene TRBV3-2) to TRBJ2-1, with 9 bases that match TRBD2. J gave up 12 bases and V 0 bases, and 6 bases lay outside the gene matches. The CDR3 consists of 14 residues. CDR1 is LGHDT, CDR2 YNNKEL, per germline (reference sequence). CDR3 nucleotides: TGTGCCAGCAGCCAAGACCCTAGCGGGATCGGGCAGTTCTTC. Translating it yields CASSQDPSGIGQFF.

This rearrangement joins TRBV6-5 to TRBJ1-4; TRBD1 agrees at 8 bases. The length of the CDR3 is 15 residues. The V gene's germline CDR1 is MNHEY and CDR2 SVGAGI. V shed 6 bases, J shed 8 bases, and the junction held 11 bases outside the gene matches. CDR3 loop: CASRSYRGNQEKLFF. The DNA for the CDR3 is TGTGCCAGCAGGTCATACAGGGGGAACCAAGAAAAACTGTTTTTT.

This clone has only one observation. The J gene is TRBJ1-2, the V gene TRBV7-2; a possible D gene is TRBD1 (6 bases). Germline V gene sequence: CDR1 SGHTA, CDR2 FQGNSA. This CDR3 is built from 13 residues. V lost 1 base and J lost 4, with 7 bases in between. The chain's CDR3 is CASSLVGGYGYTF. Written as DNA, the CDR3 is TGTGCCAGCAGCTTAGTAGGGGGCTATGGCTACACCTTC.

This clone was counted a few times. The gene calls are TRBV3-1 (or the pseudogene TRBV3-2) and TRBJ1-6; no definite D call. Per the germline V gene, CDR1 is LGHDT and CDR2 is YNNKEL (reference sequence). This CDR3 region has 13 residues. V was pared by 1 base and J by 7 bases, with 5 bases between. Written as DNA, the CDR3 is TGTGCCAGCAGCCAAGTCTTCAATTCACCCCTCCACTTT. Protein: CASSQVFNSPLHF.

V is TRBV6-2 or TRBV6-3 and J is TRBJ1-5, with TRBD1 identical over 9 bases. Per the germline V gene, CDR1 is MNHEY and CDR2 is SVGEGT. Unmatched junction bases numbered 18, after V lost 3 bases and J lost 3 bases. This CDR3 contains 20 residues. DNA for the CDR3: TGTGCCAGCAGTTATCCCTCTAACTCCGGGACAGGGAGCCCCAATCAGCCCCAGCATTTT. Residues: CASSYPSNSGTGSPNQPQHF.

This clone was detected once. V is TRBV19 and J is TRBJ2-2; TRBD1 matches 7 bases. The ends lost 6 bases at V and 6 bases at J; junction bases unmatched: 7. CDR1 and CDR2 from the germline V gene are LNHDA and SQIVND (reference sequence). This CDR3 region has 14 residues. The CDR3: CASSGRGYAGELFF. In nucleotides, the CDR3 is TGTGCCAGTAGCGGCAGGGGGTACGCCGGGGAGCTGTTTTTT.

The chain links TRBV5-6 to TRBJ2-3; D perhaps matches TRBD1 (6 bases). The CDR3 extends over 14 amino acids. Germline V CDR1 and CDR2: SGHDT, YYEEEE. The V and J ends lost 3 bases and 1 base respectively, with 9 bases between them. Here the CDR3 DNA reads TGTGCCAGCAGCTCGACAGGCGGCACAGATACGCAGTATTTT. It codes for CASSSTGGTDTQYF.

The gene calls are TRBV18 and TRBJ1-4; D remains unclear. The CDR3 runs to 16 residues. V lost 3 bases and J 0 bases, leaving 11 bases between the germline ends. Germline assignment: CDR1 KGHSH and CDR2 LQKENI. The CDR3 sequence: CASSPTITPTNEKLFF. CDR3 nucleotide sequence: TGTGCCAGCTCACCCACCATTACTCCAACTAATGAAAAACTGTTTTTT.